The next 21 T cell receptor beta chains were all read from a single sample in a study of T cells in Graves' hyperthyroidism and ophthalmopathy. RNA transcripts served as the template for amplifying TCR beta CDR3 regions. RT-PCR in the first round (using the HTBI primer set) targeted the TCR CDR3. Via MiXCR, TCRdb re-called the multiplex PCR reads, giving one row per CDR3 protein. The table shows approximately 620,000 distinct CDR3 sequences, with 14% occurring only once. Sequencing used blood. The source of these receptors is a woman aged 25-40 years with Graves' hyperthyroidism that later progressed to Graves' ophthalmopathy.

This clonotype was observed at least ten times. The chain employs TRBV27 and TRBJ1-2; possible D gene TRBD1, 5 bases. The CDR3 has 14 amino acids. Between the trimmed V and J ends, which lost 4 bases and 0 bases, there was a span of 9 bases. Germline assignment: CDR1 MNHEY and CDR2 SMNVEV (reference sequence). The CDR3 DNA reads as TGTGCCAGCAGTTCGGGGCCTTCTAACTATGGCTACACCTTC. It encodes CASSSGPSNYGYTF.

Remarks on this clonotype: The likely explanation is a read error, given a far larger clone one base away. As DNA, the CDR3 is TGTACCAGCAGCCCCCAAGGGGAAAAACTGTTTTTT. Translating it yields CTSSPQGEKLFF. This chain connects TRBV6-1 to TRBJ1-4; D is undetermined. The CDR3 extends over 12 amino acids. The V gene's germline CDR1 is MNHNS and CDR2 SASEGT.

This clonotype has at least ten counts. The CDR3 here is CATRGTGEWNTEAFF. Written as DNA, the CDR3 is TGTGCCACCAGGGGGACAGGGGAATGGAACACTGAAGCTTTCTTT. The chain uses TRBV24-1 and TRBJ1-1; 10 nucleotides agree with TRBD1. Germline V gene sequence: CDR1 KGHDR, CDR2 SFDVKD. Trimming removed 7 bases from V and 1 base from J; junction bases left unmatched: 5. CDR3 length equals 15 residues.

This clonotype was counted ten times or more. The rearrangement links TRBV12-3 or TRBV12-4 to TRBJ1-2; D is possibly TRBD1 (5 bases). This CDR3 has 14 amino acids. Trimming left V 1 base short and J 2 bases short, with 8 bases between. The CDR3 DNA follows: TGTGCCAGCAGTTTAGTAGGGGAGAACTATGGCTACACCTTC. Protein: CASSLVGENYGYTF.

At least ten counts were recorded for this clonotype. The chain uses TRBV14 and TRBJ1-6, with D hard to call. The germline V and J ends were trimmed by 4 bases and 11 bases, with 12 bases remaining between them. This CDR3 is 13 amino acids long. Germline CDR1 and CDR2: SGHDN and FVKESK. CDR3 sequence reads: CASSPWARAPLHF. CDR3 nucleotide sequence: TGTGCCAGCAGCCCCTGGGCGCGGGCACCCCTCCACTTT.

This clonotype was observed many times. The chain couples TRBV10-2 to TRBJ2-5; D is perhaps TRBD1 (6 bases). Trimming cost V 8 bases and J 5 bases, with 18 bases left between them. The CDR3 length is 14 residues. CDR1 and CDR2 from the germline V gene are WSHSY and SAAADI. CDR3 bases: TGCGCCAGCTCCGCCGCAGGGGTCCGGGAGACCCAGTACTTC. It specifies CASSAAGVRETQYF.

This clonotype came up many times. This rearrangement joins TRBV5-1 to TRBJ2-1, with TRBD1 as a possible D gene (5 bases). V lost 8 bases and J 6 bases, leaving 18 bases between the germline ends. The CDR3 is made up of 14 amino acids. In germline, CDR1 is SGHRS, CDR2 YFSETQ. The CDR3 nucleotides are TGCGCCAGATCCCAGGGTTCAATTGTCAATGAGCAGTTCTTC. Amino acids: CARSQGSIVNEQFF.

In this sample, this clonotype turned up many times. The gene calls are TRBV4-2 and TRBJ2-7; 9 bases are shared with TRBD2. The V gene end was trimmed by 0 bases and the J gene end by 4 bases; junction bases not matched to a gene: 7. The CDR3 loop spans 16 amino acids. Germline CDR1 and CDR2: LGHNA and YNFKEQ. CDR3 in amino acids: CASSQDALAGLYEQYF. CDR3 in DNA: TGTGCCAGCAGCCAAGATGCCCTAGCGGGACTATACGAGCAGTACTTC.

This clonotype has a handful of counts. The gene calls are TRBV19 and TRBJ1-1; D is unresolved. The V end was cut by 5 bases, the J end by 3 bases, with 10 bases between. CDR1 and CDR2 from the germline V gene are LNHDA and SQIVND (reference sequence). The CDR3 runs to 13 residues. CDR3 amino acids: CASSLSLYTEAFF. CDR3 sequence (DNA): TGTGCCAGTAGTTTGTCCCTATACACTGAAGCTTTCTTT.

This clonotype has ten or more counts. The chain employs TRBV2 and TRBJ2-2; TRBD2 agrees at 11 bases. Germline CDR1 and CDR2: SNHLY and FYNNEI. After removal of 9 bases from V and 2 bases from J, the junction contained 5 bases not matched to a gene. The CDR3 sequence is 15 residues long. CDR3 in DNA: TGTGCCAGACCTGGGACTAGCGGTAACACCGGGGAGCTGTTTTTT. Translating it yields CARPGTSGNTGELFF.

In regard to this clonotype: A single base separates this from a much larger clone, so it may be a read error. This chain uses TRBV30 with TRBJ2-1; perhaps TRBD1 as D (5 bases). Germline loops: CDR1 GTSNPN, CDR2 SVGIG (reference sequence). The CDR3 spans 11 residues. The CDR3 DNA reads TGTGCCTGTAGCAGGGTAAATGAGAAGTTCTTC. Amino acid sequence: CACSRVNEKFF.

J is TRBJ2-7 and V is TRBV20-1; D possibly corresponds to TRBD1 (6 bases). This CDR3 comprises 11 residues. The germline V gene has CDR1 DFQATT and CDR2 SNEGSKA (reference sequence). The CDR3 loop reads CSAQGVYEQYF. The CDR3 coding sequence is TGCAGCGCACAGGGAGTCTACGAGCAGTACTTC.

The rearrangement links TRBV5-5 to TRBJ2-1, with 11 bases matching TRBD2. The CDR3 is 14 residues long. Looked up from germline, CDR1 is SGHKS and CDR2 is YYEKEE (reference sequence). Losses at the gene ends were 5 bases for V and 10 bases for J; bases not matched to a gene: 8. CDR3 protein: CASSMTSGVKEQFF. For the CDR3, the DNA is TGTGCCAGCAGTATGACTAGCGGGGTAAAAGAGCAGTTCTTC.

This clonotype was picked up a small number of times. This chain connects TRBV20-1 to TRBJ2-7; D is ambiguous. Per germline, CDR1 DFQATT and CDR2 SNEGSKA (reference sequence). V shed 0 bases and J shed 2 bases, with 8 bases lying between them. The CDR3 is 13 residues long. The CDR3 reads CSARDGDPYEQYF. DNA of the CDR3: TGCAGTGCTAGAGATGGAGACCCCTACGAGCAGTACTTC.

The genes are TRBV20-1 and TRBJ1-1; D possibly corresponds to TRBD1 (5 bases). V lost 0 bases, J lost 8 bases, and 13 bases lay in between. Germline CDR1 DFQATT, CDR2 SNEGSKA (reference sequence). The CDR3 consists of 13 residues. CDR3 in DNA: TGCAGTGCTAGAGACAGGGATTTCACCGAAGCTTTCTTT. Protein product: CSARDRDFTEAFF.

The rearrangement uses TRBV4-1 and TRBJ2-3, with 7 bases identical to TRBD2. Germline V gene data show CDR1 as MGHRA and CDR2 as YSYEKL. Trimming removed 4 bases from V and 4 bases from J; junction bases left unmatched: 5. This CDR3 is built from 14 residues. The DNA for the CDR3 is TGCGCCAGCAGCCGAACTAGCGAGGCAGATACGCAGTATTTT. This sequence encodes CASSRTSEADTQYF.

The chain links TRBV30 to TRBJ1-5; D is possibly TRBD1 (6 bases). The CDR3 is 13 amino acids. The germline V and J ends were trimmed by 2 bases and 5 bases, with 10 bases remaining between them. Germline lookup yields CDR1 GTSNPN and CDR2 SVGIG (reference sequence). In DNA, the CDR3 is TGTGCCTGGAGTCGGGACACCGATCAGCCCCAGCATTTT. Amino acids: CAWSRDTDQPQHF.

This clonotype was recorded at least ten times. The J gene is TRBJ1-1, the V gene TRBV20-1, with 9 bases lining up with TRBD1. The germline CDR1 and CDR2 sequences are DFQATT and SNEGSKA (reference sequence). The CDR3 runs 13 residues. The V and J ends lost 6 bases and 4 bases, in that order; junction bases with no gene match: 6. In nucleotides, the CDR3 is TGCAGTGCGAAACAGGGGGCGGTCACTGAAGCTTTCTTT. Translated: CSAKQGAVTEAFF.

At least ten counts were recorded for this clonotype. The V gene is TRBV12-3 or TRBV12-4, the J gene TRBJ1-2, with D possibly being TRBD1 (5 bases). The CDR3 extends over 14 amino acids. Trimming took off 2 bases at V and 7 bases at J, with 14 bases between the two ends. The CDR3 loop is CASSLRRGVSGYTF. CDR3 bases: TGTGCCAGCAGTTTAAGGAGGGGCGTTAGTGGCTACACCTTC.

The gene calls are TRBV19 and TRBJ1-6; maybe TRBD1 (5 bases). The CDR3 length is 11 residues. The V gene lost 6 bases and the J gene lost 13 bases, with 10 bases spanning the gap. The germline CDR1 and CDR2 sequences are LNHDA and SQIVND (reference sequence). The CDR3 DNA sequence: TGTGCCAGTAGAACCGAGGGGCCCCTCCACTTT. This encodes CASRTEGPLHF.

This clonotype was counted between two and nine times. This chain uses TRBV20-1 with TRBJ2-1; D might be TRBD1 (5 bases). The V gene's germline CDR1 is DFQATT and CDR2 SNEGSKA (reference sequence). The CDR3 loop spans 11 amino acids. The V and J ends lost 4 bases and 5 bases respectively, with 6 bases between them. The CDR3 DNA is TGCAGTGCTACCAGGGACAATGAGCAGTTCTTC. Its protein product is CSATRDNEQFF.